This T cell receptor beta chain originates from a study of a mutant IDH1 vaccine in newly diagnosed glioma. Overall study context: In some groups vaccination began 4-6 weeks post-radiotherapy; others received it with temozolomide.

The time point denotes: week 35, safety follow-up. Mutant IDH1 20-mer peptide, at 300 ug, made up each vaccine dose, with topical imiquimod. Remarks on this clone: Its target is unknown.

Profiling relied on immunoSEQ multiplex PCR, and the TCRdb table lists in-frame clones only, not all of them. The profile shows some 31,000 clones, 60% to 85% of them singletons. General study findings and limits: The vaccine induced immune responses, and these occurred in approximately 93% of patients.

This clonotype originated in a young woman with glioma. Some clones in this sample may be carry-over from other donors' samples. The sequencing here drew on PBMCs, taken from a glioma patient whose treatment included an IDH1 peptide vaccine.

CDR3 in amino acids: CASSVDSGSYNEQFF. For the CDR3, the DNA is TGTGCCAGCAGCGTAGATAGCGGGAGTTACAATGAGCAGTTCTTC. V and J are TRBV9 and TRBJ2-1, with TRBD2 matching over 9 bases. This CDR3 spans 15 amino acids. Germline V gives CDR1 SGDLS, CDR2 YYNGEE. The V and J ends lost 0 bases and 4 bases, in that order; junction bases with no gene match: 2. The whole variable domain, filled in from reference TRBV9 and TRBJ2-1, reads DSGVTQTPKHLITATGQRVTLRCSPRSGDLSVYWYQQSLDQGLQFLIQYYNGEERAKGNILERFSAQQFPDLHSELNLSSLELGDSALYFCASSVDSGSYNEQFFGPGTRLTVL.